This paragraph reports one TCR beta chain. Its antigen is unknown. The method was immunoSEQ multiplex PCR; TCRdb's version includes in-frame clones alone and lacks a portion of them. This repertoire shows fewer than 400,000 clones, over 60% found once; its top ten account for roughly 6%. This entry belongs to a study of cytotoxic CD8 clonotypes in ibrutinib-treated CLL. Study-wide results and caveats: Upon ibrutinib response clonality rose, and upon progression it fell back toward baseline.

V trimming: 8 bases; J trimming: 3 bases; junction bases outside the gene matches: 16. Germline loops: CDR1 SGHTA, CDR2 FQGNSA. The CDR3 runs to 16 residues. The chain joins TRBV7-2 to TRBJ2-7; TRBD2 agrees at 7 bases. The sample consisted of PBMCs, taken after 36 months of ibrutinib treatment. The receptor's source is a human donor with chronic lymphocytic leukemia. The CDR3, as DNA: TGTGCCAGCGCCCAACCCACTCGGGGGGTGGGCTACGAGCAGTACTTC. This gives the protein CASAQPTRGVGYEQYF.